This T cell receptor beta chain was sequenced in a study of OX40 agonist ivuxolimab in advanced cancers. Germline V lookup: CDR1 SGHRS, CDR2 YFSETQ. Trimming took 3 bases from V and 7 from J, leaving 17 bases between them. The CDR3 sequence is 14 residues long. TCRdb keeps only in-frame clones here, not all; method: immunoSEQ multiplex PCR. The sample has 100,000 to 110,000 clones; around nine tenths are singletons. The material sequenced was CD4+ or CD8+ T cells sorted from blood, taken in a trial of the OX40 agonist ivuxolimab. The receptor was isolated from an adult with an advanced solid tumor such as melanoma, head and neck, liver or kidney cancer. The genes are TRBV5-1 and TRBJ2-7; TRBD2 is a possible D gene (5 bases). The CDR3 DNA reads as TGCGCCAGCAGCTCCCGTTGGGCTAGCCGGGAGCAGTACTTC. This codes for CASSSRWASREQYF.